This record covers a single T cell receptor beta chain. The sample belongs to a study of blood T cell repertoires in COVID-19. In the study overall: Both acute and convalescent COVID-19 samples were obtained from the United States, Italy and Spain. T cells, B-cell-depleted T cells, or PBMCs supplied cDNA or gDNA.

Assay used: immunoSEQ multiplex PCR; TCRdb lists only in-frame clones, some missing. The sample lists about 220,000 clones; approximately 84% were seen once. Sequenced: peripheral blood. The clonotype was recovered from a man aged 35 to 55 with active or convalescent COVID-19.

The CDR3 loop is CASSLIGTIGDTQYF. CDR3 nucleotides: TGTGCCAGCAGTTTAATTGGTACTATCGGGGATACGCAGTATTTT. The chain links TRBV28 to TRBJ2-3; D ambiguous. Looked up from germline, CDR1 is MDHEN and CDR2 is SYDVKM. This CDR3 has 15 amino acids. V gave up 2 bases and J gave up 6 bases, with 15 bases separating them.